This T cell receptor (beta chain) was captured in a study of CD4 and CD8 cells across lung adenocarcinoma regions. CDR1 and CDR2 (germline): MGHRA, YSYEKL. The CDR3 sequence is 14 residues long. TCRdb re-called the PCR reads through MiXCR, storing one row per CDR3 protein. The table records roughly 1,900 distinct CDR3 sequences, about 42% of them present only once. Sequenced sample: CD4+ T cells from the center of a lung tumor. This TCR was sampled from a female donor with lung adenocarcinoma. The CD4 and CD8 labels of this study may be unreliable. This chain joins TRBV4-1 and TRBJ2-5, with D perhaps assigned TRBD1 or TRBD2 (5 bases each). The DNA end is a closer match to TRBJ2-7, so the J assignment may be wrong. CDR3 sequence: CASSSRDGQDEQYF. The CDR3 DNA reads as TGCGCCAGCAGCAGCCGGGACGGGCAGGACGAGCAGTACTTC.